The next 32 T cell receptor beta chains were all read from a single sample in a study of blood T cell repertoires in COVID-19 (dated by TCRdb to about 2020). Library preparation used the immunoSEQ multiplex PCR assay. Here the immuneACCESS table is served through TCRdb, limited to in-frame sequences with V and J called. Missing clones are a known gap in these copies; in checked studies unresolved V genes cover under half, and the rest lacks a known reason. This sample comprises nearly 200,000 clones, about 90% of them detected only once. The ten top clones hold around 8.9% of the sample. Input material: PBMCs or T cells enriched from blood (not recorded which). The receptors were gathered from a young woman who had recovered from COVID-19.

The genes are TRBV18 and TRBJ2-1; TRBD1 matches 9 bases. J lost 9 bases, V lost 3 bases, and 12 bases had no gene match. The CDR3 runs to 16 residues. Germline CDR1 reads KGHSH; CDR2 reads LQKENI. For the CDR3, the DNA is TGTGCCAGCTCACCGCTACCGGGACAGGGTCCCCCTGAGCAGTTCTTC. Protein: CASSPLPGQGPPEQFF.

The chain has TRBV19 and TRBJ2-3; D perhaps matches TRBD2 (7 bases). Trimming left V 5 bases short and J 6 bases short, with 18 bases between. CDR3 length: 15 residues. CDR1 is LNHDA, CDR2 SQIVND, per germline (reference sequence). CDR3 protein: CASSARGPQRDTQYF. The CDR3 bases are TGTGCCAGTAGTGCGCGGGGGCCACAACGGGATACGCAGTATTTT.

This clone appeared a single time. This chain uses TRBV6-5 with TRBJ2-7; possibly TRBD1 for D (5 bases). The germline V gene has CDR1 MNHEY and CDR2 SVGAGI. The germline V and J ends were trimmed by 5 bases and 7 bases, with 9 bases remaining between them. This CDR3 spans 11 amino acids. This CDR3 reads CASSTPGEQYF. CDR3 nucleotide sequence: TGTGCCAGCAGTACCCCAGGGGAGCAGTACTTC.

The V call is TRBV3-1 (or the pseudogene TRBV3-2), the J call TRBJ1-5; 9 nucleotides line up with TRBD1. V lost 2 bases to trimming and J lost 5 bases; unmatched junction nucleotides: 4. Looked up from germline, CDR1 is LGHDT and CDR2 is YNNKEL (reference sequence). This CDR3 is 15 amino acids long. For the CDR3, the DNA is TGTGCCAGCAGCCAAACCGGGACAGGGCATCAGCCCCAGCATTTT. It yields the protein CASSQTGTGHQPQHF.

The chain joins TRBV9 to TRBJ2-1, with D perhaps matching TRBD2 (6 bases). Germline V lookup: CDR1 SGDLS, CDR2 YYNGEE. CDR3 length: 16 residues. Trimming left V 4 bases short and J 4 bases short, with 18 bases between. This CDR3 reads CASSRTRDSSYNEQFF. In DNA, the CDR3 is TGTGCCAGCAGCAGAACCCGGGACTCATCATACAATGAGCAGTTCTTC. The whole variable domain, filled in from reference TRBV9 and TRBJ2-1, reads DSGVTQTPKHLITATGQRVTLRCSPRSGDLSVYWYQQSLDQGLQFLIQYYNGEERAKGNILERFSAQQFPDLHSELNLSSLELGDSALYFCASSRTRDSSYNEQFFGPGTRLTVL.

The gene calls are TRBV10-3 and TRBJ2-7; the D gene is possibly TRBD1 (6 bases). Germline CDR1 ENHRY, CDR2 SYGVKD. This CDR3 spans 14 amino acids. Trimming shortened V by 10 bases and J by 0 bases, and 16 bases separated the two germline ends. CDR3 region: CATTAGVPSYEQYF. The CDR3 DNA is TGTGCCACAACCGCAGGGGTTCCCTCCTACGAGCAGTACTTC.

The chain recombines TRBV28 with TRBJ1-2, with 8 bases aligning to TRBD1. V gave up 2 bases and J gave up 8 bases; unmatched junction bases: 10. The CDR3 is 15 amino acids. Germline V gene lookup returns CDR1 MDHEN and CDR2 SYDVKM. The CDR3 DNA sequence: TGTGCCAGCAGTTTAGGGGACAGGAGGTCGCGGGGCTACACCTTC. Translating gives CASSLGDRRSRGYTF.

The rearrangement links TRBV28 to TRBJ1-2; no reliable D call. The CDR3 covers 14 residues. Germline V lookup: CDR1 MDHEN, CDR2 SYDVKM. V lost 1 base to trimming and J lost 4 bases, with 10 bases between them. The CDR3 DNA reads TGTGCCAGCAGTTTATCGTCAGGATCCTATGGCTACACCTTC. Protein product: CASSLSSGSYGYTF.

The chain combines TRBV7-3 with TRBJ2-7, with 9 bases aligning to TRBD2. The CDR3 loop spans 15 amino acids. After removal of 3 bases from V and 3 bases from J, the junction contained 6 bases not matched to a gene. CDR1 and CDR2 from the germline V gene are SGHTA and FQGTGA. The CDR3: CASSLSGGKGYEQYF. The CDR3 region has the DNA TGTGCCAGCAGCTTGAGCGGGGGGAAGGGCTACGAGCAGTACTTC.

The chain recombines TRBV28 with TRBJ2-7, with 7 bases lining up with TRBD1. CDR3 length equals 14 residues. Germline values: CDR1 MDHEN, CDR2 SYDVKM. V lost 3 bases and J lost 3; bases outside the gene matches: 5. CDR3: CASSFGTVGYEQYF. CDR3 DNA: TGTGCCAGCAGTTTCGGGACAGTGGGCTACGAGCAGTACTTC.

The chain carries TRBV3-1 (or the pseudogene TRBV3-2) and TRBJ2-1, with 10 bases fitting TRBD2. Germline V gene data show CDR1 as LGHDT and CDR2 as YNNKEL (reference sequence). CDR3 length: 21 amino acids. With 0 bases clipped from V and 5 bases from J, the junction kept 19 bases outside the gene matches. CDR3 amino acids: CASSQDPGPEAGGRLHNEQFF. In nucleotides, the CDR3 is TGTGCCAGCAGCCAAGATCCAGGACCGGAAGCGGGGGGGCGGCTCCACAATGAGCAGTTCTTC.

The CDR3 loop is CASSLREGDNQPQHF. CDR3 coding DNA: TGTGCCAGCAGCTTAAGGGAAGGGGACAATCAGCCCCAGCATTTT. The rearrangement joins TRBV5-5 to TRBJ1-5; maybe TRBD1 (5 bases). CDR1 and CDR2 (germline): SGHKS, YYEKEE (reference sequence). Trimming took off 2 bases at V and 3 bases at J, with 12 bases between the two ends. This CDR3 spans 15 amino acids.

This chain connects TRBV6-4 to TRBJ1-5, with D possibly matching TRBD1 (5 bases). Germline CDR1 MRHNA, CDR2 SNTAGT. V was shortened by 0 bases and J by 7 bases, with 10 bases between the two germline ends. CDR3 length equals 14 residues. CDR3 loop: CASSDSPGGQPQHF. DNA of the CDR3: TGTGCCAGCAGTGACTCGCCGGGGGGACAGCCCCAGCATTTT.

The chain carries TRBV28 and TRBJ2-2; 7 positions agree with TRBD1. V shed 8 bases and J 0 bases; nucleotides not matched to a gene: 6. The CDR3 has 15 amino acids. The germline CDR1 and CDR2 sequences are MDHEN and SYDVKM. The CDR3 region is CASVPGTANTGELFF. Here the CDR3 DNA reads TGTGCCAGCGTACCCGGGACAGCGAACACCGGGGAGCTGTTTTTT. Together with reference TRBV28 and TRBJ2-2, the CDR3 gives the full variable domain: DVKVTQSSRYLVKRTGEKVFLECVQDMDHENMFWYRQDPGLGLRLIYFSYDVKMKEKGDIPEGYSVSREKKERFSLILESASTNQTSMYLCASVPGTANTGELFFGEGSRLTVL.

The rearrangement joins TRBV7-6 to TRBJ2-3, with 11 bases identical to TRBD2. Germline V gene lookup returns CDR1 SGHVS and CDR2 FNYEAQ. V was pared by 3 bases and J by 1 base, with 12 bases of the junction left unmatched. CDR3 size: 19 residues. The CDR3 region is CASSLEPTSGAYGTDTQYF. In DNA form, the CDR3 reads TGTGCCAGCAGCTTGGAGCCGACTAGCGGGGCGTATGGCACAGATACGCAGTATTTT.

The J gene is TRBJ2-5, the V gene TRBV27; 10 positions agree with TRBD2. The junction had 11 bases not matched to a gene; V was cut back by 4 bases and J by 3 bases. The CDR3 covers 17 residues. Germline V gene sequence: CDR1 MNHEY, CDR2 SMNVEV (reference sequence). Here the CDR3 DNA reads TGTGCCAGCAGTTCGGTACCTATAGCGGGGGGTAAAGAGACCCAGTACTTC. It translates to CASSSVPIAGGKETQYF.

Here the CDR3 DNA reads TGTGCCTCGGGTGGGGACAGCCATAGCAATCAGCCCCAGCATTTT. Its protein is CASGGDSHSNQPQHF. This chain connects TRBV9 to TRBJ1-5; TRBD1 aligns across 7 bases. This CDR3 has 15 amino acids. CDR1 is SGDLS, CDR2 YYNGEE, per germline. V lost 10 bases, J lost 0 bases, and 10 bases stayed unmatched.

J is TRBJ1-1 and V is TRBV14; 7 bases match TRBD1. CDR1 is SGHDN and CDR2 is FVKESK in the germline V gene. The V segment lost 7 bases and the J segment 5 bases; nucleotides outside the gene matches: 16. The CDR3 is 16 amino acids. The DNA for the CDR3 is TGTGCCAGCACCCCGTCTTGGAGGGGGCGCGTGACTGAAGCTTTCTTT. Residues: CASTPSWRGRVTEAFF.

The DNA of the CDR3 is TGTGCCAGCAGTTCCCGACGGTTGAGGAGCACTGAAGCTTTCTTT. It codes for CASSSRRLRSTEAFF. This rearrangement joins TRBV7-3 to TRBJ1-1, with D hard to call. The CDR3 covers 15 residues. Germline V gives CDR1 SGHTA, CDR2 FQGTGA. The ends were cut back, 6 bases at V and 4 bases at J, with 18 bases in the middle.

The J gene is TRBJ1-6, the V gene TRBV19; weak D call: TRBD1 (5 bases). Trimming took 3 bases from V and 7 from J, leaving 13 bases between them. The CDR3 spans 15 residues. CDR1 and CDR2 from the germline V gene are LNHDA and SQIVND (reference sequence). DNA for the CDR3: TGTGCCAGTAGTATTGTTCGACAGTTCAATTCACCCCTCCACTTT. It encodes CASSIVRQFNSPLHF.

The genes are TRBV9 and TRBJ1-2, with 10 bases lining up with TRBD1. The CDR3 sequence is 14 residues long. Germline CDR1 and CDR2: SGDLS and YYNGEE. V gave up 5 bases and J gave up 5 bases; unmatched junction bases: 6. The CDR3 DNA sequence: TGTGCCAGCAGTACCGGGACAGGGGATTATGGCTACACCTTC. It codes for CASSTGTGDYGYTF.

The chain uses TRBV3-1 (or the pseudogene TRBV3-2) and TRBJ2-7; D is ambiguous. The CDR3 contains 17 residues. CDR1 and CDR2 (germline): LGHDT, YNNKEL (reference sequence). Deletions cut 5 bases from V and 1 base from J, with 21 bases between. In DNA, the CDR3 is TGTGCCAGCAGCGACTCCCCCCCCGTGACTTCATCCTACGAGCAGTACTTC. Protein product: CASSDSPPVTSSYEQYF.

The rearrangement links TRBV27 to TRBJ2-2; weak D call: TRBD2 (6 bases). This CDR3 is 16 amino acids long. V lost 2 bases and J 4 bases, leaving 14 bases between the germline ends. Germline V gene sequence: CDR1 MNHEY, CDR2 SMNVEV (reference sequence). The CDR3 sequence: CASSLARREVTGELFF. CDR3 bases: TGTGCCAGCAGTTTAGCCCGCAGGGAGGTCACCGGGGAGCTGTTTTTT.

V gene TRBV9 combines with J gene TRBJ2-1, with D perhaps TRBD1 (7 bases). The CDR3 is 18 amino acids. Trimming cost V 0 bases and J 4 bases, with 20 bases left between them. The germline V gene has CDR1 SGDLS and CDR2 YYNGEE. The CDR3 region is CASSVDGGGPRFYNEQFF. The CDR3 nucleotides are TGTGCCAGCAGCGTAGACGGAGGGGGCCCCCGGTTTTACAATGAGCAGTTCTTC.

This clone was seen just once. CDR3 in DNA: TGTGCCTGGACTCTTGGACACGGCCTATCTGAAAAACTGTTTTTT. Its translation is CAWTLGHGLSEKLFF. The chain joins TRBV30 to TRBJ1-4, with a possible D match to TRBD1 (5 bases). The germline V and J ends were trimmed by 4 bases and 7 bases, with 19 bases remaining between them. The CDR3 length is 15 residues. Germline V gives CDR1 GTSNPN, CDR2 SVGIG (reference sequence).

The V and J genes are TRBV29-1 and TRBJ1-1; the D gene is possibly TRBD1 (6 bases). The germline V gene encodes CDR1 SQVTM and CDR2 ANQGSEA. The germline V and J ends were trimmed by 4 bases and 5 bases, with 14 bases remaining between them. The CDR3 extends over 13 amino acids. This chain's CDR3 is CSVAGVSGTEAFF. DNA of the CDR3: TGCAGCGTTGCAGGGGTGAGTGGGACTGAAGCTTTCTTT.

The chain links TRBV5-6 to TRBJ2-3; TRBD1 matches at 11 bases. CDR3 size: 19 residues. The V gene's germline CDR1 is SGHDT and CDR2 YYEEEE. Trimming removed 2 bases from V and 3 bases from J; junction bases left unmatched: 14. The CDR3 DNA reads as TGTGCCAGCAGCTTTGATCTACACTTTGGACAGGGGGCAACAGATACGCAGTATTTT. Protein sequence: CASSFDLHFGQGATDTQYF.

The chain carries TRBV19 and TRBJ1-1, with 8 bases aligning to TRBD1. Germline CDR1 and CDR2: LNHDA and SQIVND (reference sequence). With 8 bases clipped from V and 7 bases from J, the junction kept 6 bases outside the gene matches. CDR3 length: 12 amino acids. In DNA form, the CDR3 reads TGTGCCAGTTCACGACAGGGGTTTGAAGCTTTCTTT. Protein product: CASSRQGFEAFF. Full variable domain (outside the CDR3, taken from reference TRBV19 and TRBJ1-1): DGGITQSPKYLFRKEGQNVTLSCEQNLNHDAMYWYRQDPGQGLRLIYYSQIVNDFQKGDIAEGYSVSREKKESFPLTVTSAQKNPTAFYLCASSRQGFEAFFGQGTRLTVV.

The V call is TRBV11-2, the J call TRBJ2-1, with 9 bases that match TRBD1. Trimming took 3 bases from V and 4 from J; bases not matched to a gene: 4. Germline CDR1 and CDR2: SGHAT and FQNNGV. This CDR3 is built from 15 residues. The CDR3 is CASSFRDREYNEQFF. The CDR3 coding sequence is TGTGCCAGCAGCTTCCGGGACAGGGAATACAATGAGCAGTTCTTC.

The gene calls are TRBV9 and TRBJ2-1, with TRBD1 as a possible D gene (6 bases). The germline gives CDR1 SGDLS, CDR2 YYNGEE. The CDR3 spans 18 residues. Between the trimmed V and J ends, which lost 0 bases and 2 bases, there was a span of 18 bases. CDR3 region: CASSVGPLSQGPYNEQFF. CDR3 nucleotides: TGTGCCAGCAGCGTAGGACCCCTGTCTCAGGGGCCCTACAATGAGCAGTTCTTC.

The V call is TRBV2, the J call TRBJ1-1; a possible D gene is TRBD1 (6 bases). This CDR3 region has 15 residues. V lost 6 bases to trimming and J lost 0 bases, with 14 bases between them. Germline V gives CDR1 SNHLY, CDR2 FYNNEI. The chain's CDR3 is CASRRTVDMNTEAFF. The CDR3 DNA sequence: TGTGCCAGCAGGCGGACAGTAGACATGAACACTGAAGCTTTCTTT.

This chain joins TRBV18 and TRBJ1-1; D possibly corresponds to TRBD1 (5 bases). CDR1 and CDR2 from the germline V gene are KGHSH and LQKENI. The CDR3 covers 13 residues. Trimming took 6 bases from V and 0 from J, leaving 8 bases between them. The CDR3 DNA reads TGTGCCAGCTCCCCGGGGGTGAACACTGAAGCTTTCTTT. This gives the protein CASSPGVNTEAFF.